Sequencing of this T cell receptor (beta chain) was carried out in a study of blood T cell repertoires in COVID-19. Trimming stripped 0 bases from V and 0 bases from J, with 12 bases between. This CDR3 is 17 amino acids long. The germline V gene has CDR1 SEHNR and CDR2 FQNEAQ (reference sequence). Profiling relied on immunoSEQ multiplex PCR, and the TCRdb table lists in-frame clones only, not all of them. The sample carries some 120,000 clones, around 88% recorded once. Material: peripheral blood. V usage is TRBV7-9 and J usage is TRBJ1-5, with a tentative D call TRBD1 (5 bases). This sequence was found in a woman between 50 and 59 years old who had recovered from COVID-19. For the CDR3, the DNA is TGTGCCAGCAGCTTAGCGACAGAATTCTATAGCAATCAGCCCCAGCATTTT. Protein product: CASSLATEFYSNQPQHF.